One and the same sample provided the 11 T cell receptor beta chains below, sequenced in a study of spatial heterogeneity in lung cancer. Using its own MiXCR run on the 5' RACE reads, TCRdb lists one record per CDR3 protein. In the table there are about 110,000 distinct CDR3 sequences, about a tenth of which are singletons. Time point indicated: blood at routine non-recurrence follow-up after resection. The sample here was PBMCs, taken at follow-up. The source of these receptors is a female donor with early-stage non-small cell lung cancer.

This clonotype was detected ten times or more. This rearrangement joins TRBV10-3 to TRBJ2-7; the D is unclear. The CDR3 runs to 12 residues. V shed 2 bases and J shed 4 bases, with 6 bases lying between them. Germline CDR1 is ENHRY and CDR2 is SYGVKD. DNA for the CDR3: TGTGCCATCAGTGAGACAGTGTACGAGCAGTACTTC. Protein: CAISETVYEQYF.

This clonotype was detected many times. V usage is TRBV27 and J usage is TRBJ1-2, with a possible D match to TRBD1 (5 bases). Germline V CDR1 and CDR2: MNHEY, SMNVEV (reference sequence). The CDR3 spans 13 residues. V lost 5 bases, J lost 7 bases, and 14 bases lay in between. This CDR3 is CASSLGGSRGYTF. Here the CDR3 DNA reads TGTGCCAGCAGTCTCGGGGGATCTCGTGGCTACACCTTC.

This chain joins TRBV6-6 and TRBJ2-1; TRBD2 matches 11 bases. Germline assignment: CDR1 MNHNY and CDR2 SVGAGI (reference sequence). The CDR3 consists of 14 residues. The ends lost 4 bases at V and 7 bases at J; junction bases unmatched: 3. The CDR3 coding sequence is TGTGCCAGCAGTTCTACTAGCGGGAGTAATGAGCAGTTCTTC. Translating it yields CASSSTSGSNEQFF.

This chain joins TRBV30 and TRBJ1-2; no reliable D call. CDR1 and CDR2 from the germline V gene are GTSNPN and SVGIG (reference sequence). The CDR3 runs 14 residues. Trimming removed 2 bases at V and 8 bases at J, with 18 bases between. CDR3: CAWSPTLGRYGYTF. Written as DNA, the CDR3 is TGTGCCTGGAGTCCTACCCTCGGACGGTACGGCTACACCTTC.

This clonotype was counted a few times. V gene TRBV14 combines with J gene TRBJ1-1; D unclear. Trimming cost V 3 bases and J 4 bases, with 6 bases left between them. The germline V gene encodes CDR1 SGHDN and CDR2 FVKESK. CDR3 length: 12 amino acids. Here the CDR3 reads CASSHSTTEAFF. The DNA of the CDR3 is TGTGCCAGCAGCCATTCGACCACTGAAGCTTTCTTT.

V gene TRBV6-5 combines with J gene TRBJ2-3; TRBD2 matches at 10 bases. The CDR3 is 15 residues long. V shed 4 bases and J 4 bases; nucleotides not matched to a gene: 5. The germline CDR1 and CDR2 sequences are MNHEY and SVGAGI. CDR3 bases: TGTGCCAGCAGTTGGATCAGCGGGAGGGCAGATACGCAGTATTTT. Residues: CASSWISGRADTQYF.

The chain has TRBV28 and TRBJ2-7; perhaps TRBD2 as D (7 bases). The CDR3 spans 14 residues. Trimming removed 8 bases at V and 0 bases at J, with 14 bases between. CDR1 is MDHEN, CDR2 SYDVKM, per germline. CDR3 bases: TGTGCCAGCGCTATTGGGGGGGCCTCCTACGAGCAGTACTTC. It specifies CASAIGGASYEQYF.

The chain recombines TRBV29-1 with TRBJ2-5; TRBD2 agrees at 10 bases. The CDR3 totals 16 residues. J lost 1 base, V lost 4 bases, and 9 bases had no gene match. The germline gives CDR1 SQVTM, CDR2 ANQGSEA. In DNA form, the CDR3 reads TGCAGCGTTGGGGGACTAGCGCAGAGAATCCAAGAGACCCAGTACTTC. Protein product: CSVGGLAQRIQETQYF.

The table lists this clonotype with a few counts. The chain is built from TRBV12-5 and TRBJ2-5; D could derive from TRBD1 or TRBD2 (5 bases each). The CDR3 consists of 15 residues. Germline values: CDR1 LGHNT, CDR2 FRNRAP. V shed 6 bases and J shed 4 bases, with 18 bases lying between them. The CDR3 reads CASGFGTLDGETQYF. The CDR3 nucleotides are TGTGCTAGTGGGTTTGGGACGCTCGATGGAGAGACCCAGTACTTC.

This clonotype has only a few counts. As DNA, the CDR3 is TGTGCCAGCAGTTTGGCTCAGCCCCAGCATTTT. Translated: CASSLAQPQHF. The chain combines TRBV12-3 or TRBV12-4 with TRBJ1-5; D ambiguous. The CDR3 is made up of 11 amino acids. Trimming removed 3 bases at V and 6 bases at J, with 3 bases between.

There are many counts of this clonotype. The gene calls are TRBV7-6 and TRBJ2-2, with 13 bases lining up with TRBD2. CDR3 size: 15 residues. Germline V CDR1 and CDR2: SGHVS, FNYEAQ. The ends lost 5 bases at V and 6 bases at J; junction bases unmatched: 3. CDR3 nucleotide sequence: TGTGCCAGCAGCCCCACTAGCGGGAGGGCCGGGGAGCTGTTTTTT. Translated: CASSPTSGRAGELFF.